Presented here are 31 T cell receptor beta chains from one specimen sequenced in a study of blood T cell repertoires in COVID-19. The repertoire was sequenced with immunoSEQ multiplex PCR; TCRdb's copy has only in-frame clones and lacks some. The data hold roughly 130,000 clones, with around 87% observed a single time. The sequencing sample was made of peripheral blood. The receptor source for this set is a woman aged 60-75 years with acute or convalescent COVID-19.

The genes are TRBV5-6 and TRBJ1-1; possibly TRBD1 for D (5 bases). V was pared by 3 bases and J by 1 base, with 16 bases between. Per germline, CDR1 SGHDT and CDR2 YYEEEE. The CDR3 totals 16 residues. For the CDR3, the DNA is TGTGCCAGCAGCTCCCTAGCGACAGCCGCGAACACTGAAGCTTTCTTT. Protein product: CASSSLATAANTEAFF.

This clone was detected only a few times. The J gene is TRBJ2-5, the V gene TRBV7-2; 10 nucleotides agree with TRBD2. Germline loops: CDR1 SGHTA, CDR2 FQGNSA. The CDR3 sequence is 18 residues long. The ends lost 1 base at V and 2 bases at J; junction bases unmatched: 10. CDR3 nucleotides: TGTGCCAGCAGCTTAGTTTGGCGCCTAGCGGGAGCACAAGAGACCCAGTACTTC. Its translation is CASSLVWRLAGAQETQYF.

This clone was counted between two and nine times. V and J are TRBV18 and TRBJ1-1, with a weak D call TRBD1 (5 bases). With 5 bases removed from V and 0 bases from J, the gap between germline ends came to 7 bases. This CDR3 contains 13 residues. Germline assignment: CDR1 KGHSH and CDR2 LQKENI. In DNA, the CDR3 is TGTGCCAGCTCATCAGGGTTGAACACTGAAGCTTTCTTT. Translated: CASSSGLNTEAFF.

This clone came up a few times. The chain's CDR3 is CASSQQGGSGNTIYF. CDR3 in DNA: TGTGCCAGCAGCCAACAGGGGGGCTCTGGAAACACCATATATTTT. The V call is TRBV6-6, the J call TRBJ1-3; 8 bases match TRBD1. The CDR3 has 15 residues. V gave up 6 bases and J gave up 0 bases; unmatched junction bases: 4. Looked up from germline, CDR1 is MNHNY and CDR2 is SVGAGI (reference sequence).

CDR3 DNA: TGTGCCAGCAAACTAGGGGGCGGCGTCTCAGATACGCAGTATTTT. Translated, it gives CASKLGGGVSDTQYF. The chain uses TRBV28 and TRBJ2-3, with 7 bases that match TRBD1. V lost 7 bases to trimming and J lost 4 bases; unmatched junction nucleotides: 11. This CDR3 comprises 15 residues. Germline V gene data show CDR1 as MDHEN and CDR2 as SYDVKM.

The chain carries TRBV5-1 and TRBJ1-1; a weak D match, TRBD1 (6 bases). V was pared by 4 bases and J by 1 base, with 11 bases between. The length of the CDR3 is 14 residues. Germline loops: CDR1 SGHRS, CDR2 YFSETQ. The CDR3: CASSGLQGNTEAFF. For the CDR3, the DNA is TGCGCCAGCAGCGGTTTACAGGGGAACACTGAAGCTTTCTTT.

This clone is a singleton in its sample. Other DNA sequences from this sample encode an identical CDR3 as well. The chain employs TRBV19 and TRBJ1-1, with D hard to call. From germline, CDR1 is LNHDA and CDR2 SQIVND (reference sequence). The CDR3 is made up of 13 amino acids. Trimming removed 2 bases from V and 2 bases from J, with 6 bases in between. The CDR3 DNA is TGTGCCAGTAGTATATCTGTTAACACTGAAGCTTTCTTT. Amino acids: CASSISVNTEAFF.

The chain recombines TRBV19 with TRBJ1-3; D is uncertain. CDR1 is LNHDA and CDR2 is SQIVND in the germline V gene (reference sequence). V lost 7 bases to trimming and J lost 4 bases, with 17 bases between them. This CDR3 comprises 15 residues. DNA for the CDR3: TGTGCCAGTACCCCCCTTTTCCCTCTGGGAAACACCATATATTTT. Protein sequence: CASTPLFPLGNTIYF.

The gene calls are TRBV19 and TRBJ1-1; 7 bases match TRBD1. Germline V gene data show CDR1 as LNHDA and CDR2 as SQIVND (reference sequence). The CDR3 is 14 amino acids. V dropped 0 bases and J dropped 4; count of bases not matched to a gene: 2. CDR3 sequence (DNA): TGTGCCAGTAGTATAGAAGGGGGCCCCACTGAAGCTTTCTTT. Residues: CASSIEGGPTEAFF.

This rearrangement joins TRBV6-2 or TRBV6-3 to TRBJ2-5; TRBD1 matches at 12 bases. The germline gives CDR1 MNHEY, CDR2 SVGEGT. The CDR3 spans 15 residues. With V trimmed by 5 bases and J by 5 bases, 6 bases remained unmatched. The CDR3 sequence: CASSGGTGGAETQYF. Here the CDR3 DNA reads TGTGCCAGCAGTGGAGGGACAGGGGGCGCGGAGACCCAGTACTTC.

V usage is TRBV11-2 and J usage is TRBJ2-3; 10 bases match TRBD2. This CDR3 region has 17 residues. The germline V gene has CDR1 SGHAT and CDR2 FQNNGV. V was clipped by 10 bases and J by 2 bases; unmatched bases: 15. This chain's CDR3 is CATSPLAGGGTTDTQYF. The DNA of the CDR3 is TGTGCCACCTCCCCTTTAGCGGGAGGCGGCACCACAGATACGCAGTATTTT.

V is TRBV6-2 or TRBV6-3 and J is TRBJ1-4; 7 nucleotides line up with TRBD1. The CDR3 consists of 15 residues. V lost 6 bases, J lost 8 bases, and 12 bases stayed unmatched. CDR1 MNHEY and CDR2 SVGEGT come from the germline V gene. The CDR3 loop is CASSLGGSQGEKLFF. CDR3 DNA: TGTGCCAGCAGCCTAGGGGGCTCTCAAGGGGAAAAACTGTTTTTT.

This sequence joins TRBV5-5 and TRBJ1-4, with D possibly being TRBD1 (5 bases). CDR1 and CDR2 from the germline V gene are SGHKS and YYEKEE (reference sequence). The V end was cut by 0 bases, the J end by 8 bases, with 11 bases between. This CDR3 contains 14 residues. CDR3 protein: CASSLDRPEEKLFF. For the CDR3, the DNA is TGTGCCAGCAGCTTGGACAGGCCAGAAGAAAAACTGTTTTTT. Complete variable domain (other parts from reference TRBV5-5 and TRBJ1-4): DAGVTQSPTHLIKTRGQQVTLRCSPISGHKSVSWYQQVLGQGPQFIFQYYEKEERGRGNFPDRFSARQFPNYSSELNVNALLLGDSALYLCASSLDRPEEKLFFGSGTQLSVL.

This clone came up a few times. The chain employs TRBV30 and TRBJ1-1, with TRBD1 matching over 7 bases. The CDR3 has 13 residues. Trimming took 4 bases from V and 4 from J; bases not matched to a gene: 6. Germline CDR1 GTSNPN, CDR2 SVGIG (reference sequence). CDR3 region: CAWKGQFSTEAFF. The CDR3 DNA is TGTGCCTGGAAGGGACAGTTTTCCACTGAAGCTTTCTTT. Full variable domain (missing parts from reference TRBV30 and TRBJ1-1): SQTIHQWPATLVQPVGSPLSLECTVEGTSNPNLYWYRQAAGRGLQLLFYSVGIGQISSEVPQNLSASRPQDRQFILSSKKLLLSDSGFYLCAWKGQFSTEAFFGQGTRLTVV.

The V gene is TRBV2, the J gene TRBJ1-2; tentative D call: TRBD1 (5 bases). The V end was cut by 3 bases, the J end by 4 bases, with 12 bases between. Germline V gene sequence: CDR1 SNHLY, CDR2 FYNNEI. This CDR3 region has 14 residues. CDR3 nucleotides: TGTGCCAGCAGTGACGACAGACGTAGCTATGGCTACACCTTC. Translating gives CASSDDRRSYGYTF.

This sequence joins TRBV9 and TRBJ2-5; 9 bases are shared with TRBD1. This CDR3 has 17 amino acids. V dropped 6 bases and J dropped 2; count of bases not matched to a gene: 14. Germline V gene lookup returns CDR1 SGDLS and CDR2 YYNGEE. In DNA form, the CDR3 reads TGTGCCAGCACCCAGGGTCCCATAGACAGGGGGCAAGAGACCCAGTACTTC. It codes for CASTQGPIDRGQETQYF.

This chain links TRBV28 with TRBJ2-3, with D maybe TRBD2 (6 bases). The V end was cut by 3 bases, the J end by 1 base, with 11 bases between. Germline-derived CDR1 and CDR2 are MDHEN and SYDVKM. This CDR3 spans 15 amino acids. Written as DNA, the CDR3 is TGTGCCAGCAGTTTCGGGGGAAGGGGCACAGATACGCAGTATTTT. This gives the protein CASSFGGRGTDTQYF.

The chain links TRBV9 to TRBJ2-2; 7 nucleotides match TRBD2. Trimming cost V 6 bases and J 0 bases; bases outside gene matches: 5. Per germline, CDR1 SGDLS and CDR2 YYNGEE. CDR3 length: 15 amino acids. In nucleotides, the CDR3 is TGTGCCAGCACCTTACTAGCGTCGAACACCGGGGAGCTGTTTTTT. Translating it yields CASTLLASNTGELFF.

V gene TRBV6-5 combines with J gene TRBJ2-5, with D possibly TRBD1 on 6 matching bases. The V end was cut by 6 bases, the J end by 5 bases, with 16 bases between. From germline, CDR1 is MNHEY and CDR2 SVGAGI. The CDR3 is 14 amino acids. The CDR3 here is CASSTTGTGETQYF. The CDR3 DNA is TGTGCCAGCAGCACTACAGGGACGGGCGAGACCCAGTACTTC.

This rearrangement joins TRBV7-2 to TRBJ2-3; 11 nucleotides agree with TRBD2. The CDR3 length is 15 residues. In germline, CDR1 is SGHTA, CDR2 FQGNSA. Trimming removed 3 bases from V and 3 bases from J; junction bases left unmatched: 2. The CDR3 region is CASSFSGRGTDTQYF. The CDR3 DNA reads as TGTGCCAGCAGCTTTAGCGGGAGGGGGACAGATACGCAGTATTTT.

This clone was observed a handful of times. This chain uses TRBV28 with TRBJ1-5; D not certain. The CDR3 is made up of 14 amino acids. V was trimmed by 6 bases and J by 2 bases, leaving 11 bases between them. Per germline, CDR1 MDHEN and CDR2 SYDVKM. CDR3 sequence (DNA): TGTGCCAGCAGGACTGTAGCTCGCAATCAGCCCCAGCATTTT. Amino acids: CASRTVARNQPQHF.

The V and J genes are TRBV11-2 and TRBJ2-3; 15 bases agree with TRBD2. Germline V gives CDR1 SGHAT, CDR2 FQNNGV. CDR3 length equals 16 residues. V lost 5 bases, J lost 4 bases, and 4 bases stayed unmatched. The CDR3 DNA sequence: TGTGCCAGCAGCCCCGGACTAGCGGGAGGGGCAGATACGCAGTATTTT. It translates to CASSPGLAGGADTQYF. Filled out from reference TRBV11-2 and TRBJ2-3, the complete variable domain reads EAGVAQSPRYKIIEKRQSVAFWCNPISGHATLYWYQQILGQGPKLLIQFQNNGVVDDSQLPKDRFSAERLKGVDSTLKIQPAKLEDSAVYLCASSPGLAGGADTQYFGPGTRLTVL.

The CDR3 DNA reads TGTGCCAGCAGCCTATCCACGGCGGGAGAATGGAATGAGCAGTTCTTC. Its protein is CASSLSTAGEWNEQFF. This chain uses TRBV7-3 with TRBJ2-1, with 7 bases matching TRBD2. Germline V gene sequence: CDR1 SGHTA, CDR2 FQGTGA. This CDR3 region has 16 residues. Unmatched junction bases numbered 14, after V lost 5 bases and J lost 7 bases.

This chain joins TRBV5-1 and TRBJ2-6, with TRBD2 matching 13 bases. Germline assignment: CDR1 SGHRS and CDR2 YFSETQ. With V trimmed by 7 bases and J by 3 bases, 4 bases remained unmatched. The CDR3 has 16 amino acids. CDR3 DNA sequence: TGCGCCAGCGGACTAGCGGGAGCTGGTGGGGCCAACGTCCTGACTTTC. It codes for CASGLAGAGGANVLTF.

This rearrangement joins TRBV3-1 (or the pseudogene TRBV3-2) to TRBJ1-2; possibly TRBD1 for D (6 bases). Trimming cost V 0 bases and J 4 bases, with 12 bases left between them. Germline V gene lookup returns CDR1 LGHDT and CDR2 YNNKEL (reference sequence). CDR3 size: 15 residues. CDR3 sequence reads: CASSQELDSLYGYTF. DNA for the CDR3: TGTGCCAGCAGCCAAGAATTGGACAGTCTCTATGGCTACACCTTC.

This sequence joins TRBV5-1 and TRBJ2-5, with D perhaps matching TRBD1 (5 bases). CDR1 is SGHRS and CDR2 is YFSETQ in the germline V gene. Trimming removed 0 bases from V and 4 bases from J, with 10 bases in between. This CDR3 is built from 14 residues. The CDR3 nucleotides are TGCGCCAGCAGCTTGGCGGGCAGGGTAGAGACCCAGTACTTC. The encoded protein is CASSLAGRVETQYF.

The chain recombines TRBV19 with TRBJ1-1; the D is unclear. The CDR3 contains 12 residues. Germline CDR1 and CDR2: LNHDA and SQIVND (reference sequence). V was shortened by 5 bases and J by 1 base, with 5 bases between the two germline ends. CDR3 residues: CASSAQNTEAFF. CDR3 in DNA: TGTGCCAGTAGTGCACAGAACACTGAAGCTTTCTTT.

The CDR3 region is CASSFRGTTEAFF. DNA of the CDR3: TGTGCCAGCAGCTTCCGGGGTACCACTGAAGCTTTCTTT. The rearrangement links TRBV5-4 to TRBJ1-1; D gene unclear. Trimming left V 2 bases short and J 4 bases short, with 9 bases between. CDR1 and CDR2 from the germline V gene are SGHNT and YYREEE (reference sequence). This CDR3 has 13 amino acids.

This chain uses TRBV27 with TRBJ2-2; D is perhaps TRBD2 (5 bases). CDR3 size: 14 residues. With 7 bases removed from V and 7 bases from J, the gap between germline ends came to 16 bases. CDR1 and CDR2 from the germline V gene are MNHEY and SMNVEV (reference sequence). CDR3 nucleotide sequence: TGTGCCAGCAAGGGTACTACACGGGGCGGGGAGCTGTTTTTT. Translated: CASKGTTRGGELFF.

The chain carries TRBV6-1 and TRBJ1-2; 7 bases are a match to TRBD1. CDR3 length: 12 amino acids. In germline, CDR1 is MNHNS, CDR2 SASEGT. V shed 2 bases, J shed 7 bases, and the junction held 1 base outside the gene matches. The CDR3 nucleotides are TGTGCCAGCAGTGAAAGGGACAGTGGCTACACCTTC. Translated: CASSERDSGYTF.

The rearrangement uses TRBV6-5 and TRBJ1-2; 8 bases map to TRBD1. Per the germline V gene, CDR1 is MNHEY and CDR2 is SVGAGI. CDR3 size: 14 residues. V shed 6 bases, J shed 3 bases, and the junction held 6 bases outside the gene matches. CDR3 DNA sequence: TGTGCCAGCAGACGGGGACAGGCTGACTATGGCTACACCTTC. Translated, it gives CASRRGQADYGYTF.